This record looks at one T cell receptor (beta chain) sequence and its context. What this receptor recognizes is not known. No per-base quality is available; no much larger clone lies one base away. The same CDR3 can be traced to other DNA sequences in this sample. For TCR beta library preparation, 1.5 to 2 micrograms of genomic DNA were extracted from the cryopreserved PBMCs. Longitudinal blood samples from CLL patients receiving ibrutinib monotherapy were subjected to high-throughput TCR beta sequencing. The patients took part in an open-label, single-center phase 2 trial of ibrutinib monotherapy. This sample is part of a study of cytotoxic CD8 clonotypes in ibrutinib-treated CLL (dated by TCRdb to 2020 to 2023). About the full investigation: The cohort included about 15 treatment-naive and fewer than 12 relapsed/refractory patients; approximately 17 were IGHV unmutated. Partial responses were observed in 24 patients and complete responses in 2; after a median follow-up of about 69 months, remission was maintained in approximately 15 patients and progression was observed in some twelve. Response samples were taken after a median of 12 months on treatment, ranging from about 6 to 36 months. An average of 255,043 productive templates and 80,000 to 95,000 productive rearrangements was obtained per sample. Longitudinal samples were obtainable from about 30% of the roughly 90 participants in the trial. Cryopreserved peripheral blood mononuclear cells were obtained prior to treatment, at the time of response, and at either disease progression or sustained remission. All remission and progressive disease samples were collected while patients were still receiving ibrutinib.

On a MiSeq, deep resolution sequencing aimed for a depth between 1 in 1 million and 1 in 200,000 T cells, with each clonotype covered 10x on average. TCR beta libraries were generated with the immunoSEQ hsTCRB Kit. On the study's bioinformatics: Data were analyzed with ImmunoSEQ Data Assistant and ImmunoSEQ Analyzer, with V, D and J genes assigned per IMGT definitions. Clonality, which ranges from 0 to 1, was calculated as one minus the normalized Shannon entropy of productive rearrangement frequencies. Only overrepresented clonotypes making up at least 0.05% of the repertoire of each patient were included in the public clonotype analysis. Fewer than 15 age-matched healthy donor repertoires from immuneACCESS served as clonality controls. TCRdb provides this immuneACCESS table in a form limited to in-frame rearrangements. Some clones are lacking; in checked studies, under half of them reflect an unresolved V gene, and why the rest are absent is not known. That table supplies the V and J calls and clone size; D and trimming were determined from the DNA. The sample data list approximately 320,000 clones, and around 66% of these were observed just once. The ten top clones hold around 6.3% of the sample.

V and J lose 0 bases and 1 base, and a span of 0 bases separates them. Per the germline V gene, MNHEY is the CDR1 and SVGAGI is the CDR2. The CDR3 covers 13 residues, taking in both the cysteine and the phenylalanine. The retained sequence is limited to the CDR3, 39 bases, with the frame set at the first base. Here is what the overall study found, with its caveats: An increase in clonality was observed at ibrutinib response, with clonality remaining stable during sustained remission and falling back toward baseline at progression. Public clonotypes were rare and either shrank or stayed stable during treatment, and the rise in clonality at ibrutinib response reflected expansion of private clonotypes. Baseline clonality was found to be higher than that of age-matched healthy donors and was strongly correlated with circulating CD8+ T-cell counts. Lymph node repertoires were not examined, and the timing of sampling was not matched between patients in sustained remission and those whose disease progressed.

The specimen was PBMCs, collected after 36 months of ibrutinib treatment. The chain employs TRBV6-5 and TRBJ2-2, with no D gene named confidently. The source of this sequence is a human donor with chronic lymphocytic leukemia. The CDR3 loop reads CASSYSNTGELFF. The nucleotide sequence reads as follows: TGTGCCAGCAGTTACTCGAACACCGGGGAGCTGTTTTTT.